The clone carrying this TCR beta chain was seen a handful of times. As yet, its antigen is unknown. A far larger clone lies a single base away; this is likely a read error. Time point indicated: newly diagnosed GD, antithyroid drugs for less than 3 months. Following extraction of RNA from PBMCs, that RNA was used to make the TCR library. CDR3 length: 15 amino acids. The data belong to a study of regulatory T cells in long-lasting Graves disease. Study-wide points: Persistent Graves' disease cases displayed lower TCR diversity than newly diagnosed ones.

Building the TCR beta libraries relied on iRepertoire HTBI primers, and CDR3 regions underwent Arm-PCR. One entry per CDR3 protein, called by TCRdb with MiXCR from the multiplex PCR reads. This table holds approximately 560,000 distinct CDR3 sequences, about 15% found once. This sample was shared with a second study, whose subject was T cells in Graves' hyperthyroidism and ophthalmopathy.

Sequencing used peripheral blood mononuclear cells (PBMCs), obtained at new diagnosis, from a patient treated with antithyroid drugs. The chain carries TRBV12-3 or TRBV12-4 and TRBJ2-5; perhaps TRBD1 as D (5 bases). The DNA end is a closer match to TRBJ2-1, so the J assignment may be wrong. The sequence came from a young man with Graves disease. The CDR3 spells CAGSLARARYNEQFF. Written as DNA, the CDR3 is TGTGCCGGCAGTTTAGCCAGGGCCCGCTACAATGAGCAGTTCTTC.